Below are 14 T cell receptor beta chains sequenced from a single sample in a study of HIV-infected patients and healthy controls. From the 5' RACE reads, TCRdb called clonotypes with MiXCR, one entry per CDR3 protein. The sample consists of about 70,000 distinct CDR3 sequences, roughly 16% of them appearing once. The sequencing sample was made of CD4+ T cells from blood. These receptors were obtained from a human donor in good health.

This rearrangement joins TRBV5-4 to TRBJ1-1, with D unclear. In germline, CDR1 is SGHNT, CDR2 YYREEE (reference sequence). V lost 5 bases to trimming and J lost 6 bases, with 14 bases between them. This CDR3 has 13 residues. In DNA, the CDR3 is TGTGCCAGCAGGCCAGGACCCGAGGCTGAAGCTTTCTTT. Translated: CASRPGPEAEAFF.

On this clonotype: The junction shows a germline mismatch at one end, possibly a read error. The chain links TRBV6-2 or TRBV6-3 to TRBJ2-5, with a possible D match to TRBD2 (6 bases). In germline, CDR1 is MNHEY, CDR2 SVGEGT. The CDR3 sequence is 16 residues long. The CDR3 bases are TGTGCCAACAGTCCCCCCTCCGTTTTCGGGGGAACGGCCCAGTACTTC. Translated, it gives CANSPPSVFGGTAQYF.

This clonotype was recorded many times. This chain joins TRBV14 and TRBJ2-3; tentative D call: TRBD1 (6 bases). CDR1 is SGHDN and CDR2 is FVKESK in the germline V gene. V lost 4 bases and J lost 2, with 16 bases in between. The CDR3 is 16 amino acids. The DNA of the CDR3 is TGTGCCAGCAGCCCCCTGGGGGCAGAGACCACAGATACGCAGTATTTT. Translating it yields CASSPLGAETTDTQYF.

The genes are TRBV12-3 or TRBV12-4 and TRBJ2-3; perhaps D is TRBD1 or TRBD2 (5 bases each). V was cut by 5 bases and J by 2 bases, with 14 bases left in between. The CDR3 extends over 15 amino acids. The CDR3 here is CASSGPGRNTDTQYF. The CDR3 nucleotides read TGTGCCAGCAGTGGGCCGGGACGGAACACAGATACGCAGTATTTT.

This clonotype showed up just a few times. The chain employs TRBV5-6 and TRBJ2-7; D is possibly TRBD1 (5 bases). Germline CDR1 SGHDT, CDR2 YYEEEE. This CDR3 comprises 13 residues. V lost 5 bases to trimming and J lost 6 bases, with 15 bases between them. CDR3 nucleotide sequence: TGTGCCAGCAGTTCTCCTCAGGGTCGCGAGCAGTACTTC. Translating it yields CASSSPQGREQYF.

This clonotype showed up many times. The rearrangement joins TRBV20-1 to TRBJ2-3, with TRBD1 matching over 9 bases. Looked up from germline, CDR1 is DFQATT and CDR2 is SNEGSKA (reference sequence). There are 14 residues in the CDR3. Losses at the gene ends were 4 bases for V and 6 bases for J; bases not matched to a gene: 8. CDR3 residues: CSATGTGFVDTQYF. CDR3 nucleotide sequence: TGCAGTGCTACCGGGACAGGGTTTGTGGATACGCAGTATTTT.

This rearrangement joins TRBV14 to TRBJ2-6; D ambiguous. Germline V gene data show CDR1 as SGHDN and CDR2 as FVKESK. V shed 3 bases and J shed 0 bases, with 6 bases lying between them. The CDR3 runs 15 residues. CDR3 nucleotide sequence: TGTGCCAGCAGCCATTATAACTCTGGGGCCAACGTCCTGACTTTC. It is translated as CASSHYNSGANVLTF.

In this sample, this clonotype turned up a few times. The chain couples TRBV19 to TRBJ2-1; D gene uncertain. In germline, CDR1 is LNHDA, CDR2 SQIVND (reference sequence). The CDR3 spans 15 residues. V lost 6 bases and J 4 bases, leaving 16 bases between the germline ends. CDR3 sequence reads: CASSLGLSIYNEQFF. The CDR3 DNA sequence: TGTGCCAGTAGCCTAGGGTTGTCGATTTACAATGAGCAGTTCTTC.

This clonotype was counted a few times. The V gene is TRBV7-9, the J gene TRBJ2-7; no clear D. CDR3 size: 13 residues. The germline V gene encodes CDR1 SEHNR and CDR2 FQNEAQ (reference sequence). V was shortened by 5 bases and J by 1 base, with 9 bases between the two germline ends. The CDR3 DNA sequence: TGTGCCAGCAGCCCCCCGAAGTCCTACGAGCAGTACTTC. It specifies CASSPPKSYEQYF.

The chain uses TRBV24-1 and TRBJ2-2; 8 bases match TRBD2. This CDR3 spans 17 amino acids. Germline loops: CDR1 KGHDR, CDR2 SFDVKD. V was clipped by 0 bases and J by 4 bases; unmatched bases: 6. Written as DNA, the CDR3 is TGTGCCACCAGTGATTTGGAGTATCGGGAGGGCACCGGGGAGCTGTTTTTT. Its translation: CATSDLEYREGTGELFF.

This clonotype was detected a few times. The CDR3 sequence: CASSRGNEQFF. CDR3 coding DNA: TGTGCCAGCAGCAGGGGAAATGAGCAGTTCTTC. This chain links TRBV6-1 with TRBJ2-1, with D possibly matching TRBD1 (6 bases). The length of the CDR3 is 11 residues. CDR1 MNHNS and CDR2 SASEGT come from the germline V gene. Trimming pared 6 bases from V and 7 bases from J, leaving 7 bases between.

This clonotype was detected ten times or more. V and J are TRBV20-1 and TRBJ2-1; 7 bases map to TRBD1. CDR3 length equals 15 residues. The V and J ends lost 1 base and 4 bases, in that order; junction bases with no gene match: 7. Germline CDR1 is DFQATT and CDR2 is SNEGSKA (reference sequence). CDR3 nucleotide sequence: TGCAGTGCTAGAGCATGGGACAGAGCTTACAATGAGCAGTTCTTC. Translation gives CSARAWDRAYNEQFF.

This clonotype has just a few counts. V gene TRBV6-2 or TRBV6-3 combines with J gene TRBJ1-1; the D is unclear. The V and J ends lost 0 bases and 5 bases respectively, with 10 bases between them. Germline CDR1 is MNHEY and CDR2 is SVGEGT. The CDR3 is made up of 14 amino acids. The CDR3 nucleotides are TGTGCCAGCAGTTACTCCAGTCTTGTAACTGAAGCTTTCTTT. As protein: CASSYSSLVTEAFF.

The gene calls are TRBV5-6 and TRBJ1-6, with TRBD1 matching 7 bases. Per germline, CDR1 SGHDT and CDR2 YYEEEE. Trimming removed 1 base from V and 7 bases from J; junction bases left unmatched: 5. The CDR3 consists of 15 residues. CDR3 coding DNA: TGTGCCAGCAGCTTGAGACAGGGAGGGAATTCACCCCTCCACTTT. Protein: CASSLRQGGNSPLHF.